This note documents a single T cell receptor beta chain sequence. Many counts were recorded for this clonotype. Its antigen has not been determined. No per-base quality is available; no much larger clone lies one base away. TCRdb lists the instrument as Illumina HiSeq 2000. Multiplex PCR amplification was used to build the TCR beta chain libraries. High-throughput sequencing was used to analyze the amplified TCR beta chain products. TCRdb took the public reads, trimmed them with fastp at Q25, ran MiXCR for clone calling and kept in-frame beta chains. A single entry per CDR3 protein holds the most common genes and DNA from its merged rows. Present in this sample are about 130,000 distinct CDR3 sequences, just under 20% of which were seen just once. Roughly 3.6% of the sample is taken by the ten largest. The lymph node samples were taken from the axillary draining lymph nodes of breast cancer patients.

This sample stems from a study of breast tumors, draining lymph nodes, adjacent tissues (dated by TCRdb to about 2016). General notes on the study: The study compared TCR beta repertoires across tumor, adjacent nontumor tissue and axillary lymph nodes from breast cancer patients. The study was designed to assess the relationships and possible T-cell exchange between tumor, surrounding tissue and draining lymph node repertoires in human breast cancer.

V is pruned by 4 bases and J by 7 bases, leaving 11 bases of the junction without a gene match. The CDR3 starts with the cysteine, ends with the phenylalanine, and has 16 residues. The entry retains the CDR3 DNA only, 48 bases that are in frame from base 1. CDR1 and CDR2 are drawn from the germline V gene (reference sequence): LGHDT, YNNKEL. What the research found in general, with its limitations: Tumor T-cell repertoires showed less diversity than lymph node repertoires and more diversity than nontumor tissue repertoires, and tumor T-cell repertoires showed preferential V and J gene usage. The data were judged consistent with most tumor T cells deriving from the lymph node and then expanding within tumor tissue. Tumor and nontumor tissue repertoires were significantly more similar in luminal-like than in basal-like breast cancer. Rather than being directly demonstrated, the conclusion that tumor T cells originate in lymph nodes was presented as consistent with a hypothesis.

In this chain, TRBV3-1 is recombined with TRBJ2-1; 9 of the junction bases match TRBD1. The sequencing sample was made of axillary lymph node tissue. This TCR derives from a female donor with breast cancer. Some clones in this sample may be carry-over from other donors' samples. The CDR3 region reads CASSRRGQGTKNEQFF. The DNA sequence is TGTGCCAGCAGCCGACGGGGACAGGGTACTAAAAATGAGCAGTTCTTC.